These T cell receptor beta chains were read from a single sample in a study of T-cell reconstitution after alpha-beta-depleted transplantation in children. TCRdb recomputed calls from the PCR reads with MiXCR, one row per CDR3 protein. The profile covers approximately 130,000 distinct CDR3 sequences, with roughly 10% appearing a single time and around 24% taken by the ten largest. The material was PBMCs, mostly from graft donor cells, obtained 180 days after TCRalphabeta/CD19-depleted stem cell transplant. Receptor source: a girl in the first two years of life who had a stem cell transplant for combined immunodeficiency, so the T cells may come from the graft donor. The CDR3 runs from the conserved cysteine through the conserved F or W. D genes are given only for firm matches. Clone size is stated in some rows and not others, as once, few, many or a class when expanded.

d_call	clone_size	v_call	j_call	cdr3_aa	cdr3_nt
NA	many	TRBV12-3/TRBV12-4	TRBJ2-3	CASSFAGPLGTDTQYF	TGTGCCAGCAGTTTCGCCGGACCCCTCGGCACAGATACGCAGTATTTT
NA	NA	TRBV6-5	TRBJ2-1	CASSYRGLQFF	TGTGCCAGCAGTTACCGAGGCCTGCAGTTCTTC
TRBD1	few	TRBV7-8	TRBJ2-5	CASRGQGSPETQYF	TGTGCCAGCAGGGGACAGGGAAGTCCAGAGACCCAGTACTTC
NA	NA	TRBV5-1	TRBJ2-6	CASSLDLSGANVLTF	TGCGCCAGCAGCTTGGACCTCTCTGGGGCCAACGTCCTGACTTTC
NA	few	TRBV18	TRBJ2-5	CASSPTILETQYF	TGTGCCAGCTCACCTACTATTTTAGAGACCCAGTACTTC
TRBD2	NA	TRBV7-2	TRBJ2-2	CASSLAGTSGRETGELFF	TGTGCCAGCAGCTTAGCGGGGACTAGCGGGAGAGAAACCGGGGAGCTGTTTTTT
NA	few	TRBV12-3/TRBV12-4	TRBJ2-2	CASSLGLAHLNTGELFF	TGTGCCAGCAGTTTAGGGCTAGCGCATTTGAACACCGGGGAGCTGTTTTTT
NA	few	TRBV5-5	TRBJ2-4	CASSLEGRRLAKNIQYF	TGTGCCAGCAGCTTGGAGGGCCGACGGCTAGCCAAAAACATTCAGTACTTC
NA	few	TRBV7-9	TRBJ2-5	CASSLAWPQETQYF	TGTGCCAGCAGCTTAGCGTGGCCCCAAGAGACCCAGTACTTC
TRBD2	once	TRBV25-1	TRBJ2-3	CASSEESGRPSADTQYF	TGTGCCAGCAGTGAAGAAAGCGGGAGGCCCAGCGCAGATACGCAGTATTTT
NA	many	TRBV28	TRBJ2-3	CASSPQAHTDTQYF	TGTGCCAGCAGTCCTCAGGCCCACACAGATACGCAGTATTTT
NA	few	TRBV11-2	TRBJ2-2	CASRNGELFF	TGTGCCAGCAGGAACGGGGAGCTGTTTTTT
TRBD2	few	TRBV11-2	TRBJ2-5	CASSLDLGLAGGHQETQYF	TGTGCCAGCAGCTTAGATCTAGGACTAGCGGGGGGCCATCAAGAGACCCAGTACTTC
NA	NA	TRBV20-1	TRBJ1-5	CSARRDRPNQPQHF	TGCAGTGCCCGCCGGGACCGGCCCAATCAGCCCCAGCATTTT
NA	few	TRBV12-3/TRBV12-4	TRBJ2-7	CASSPEGGSYLFEQYF	TGTGCCAGCAGTCCCGAAGGGGGGTCCTACTTGTTCGAGCAGTACTTC
NA	few	TRBV27	TRBJ1-6	CASKGGVGSPLHF	TGTGCCAGCAAGGGGGGGGTGGGTTCACCCCTCCACTTT
NA	NA	TRBV7-8	TRBJ2-2	CASSLTLPGLTGELFF	TGTGCCAGCAGTCTAACCCTCCCGGGGCTCACCGGGGAGCTGTTTTTT
NA	few	TRBV24-1	TRBJ2-1	CATPITRSSYNEQFF	TGTGCCACCCCGATAACTAGATCCTCCTACAATGAGCAGTTCTTC